This TCR beta chain was sequenced during a study of T cell responses to AZD1222 COVID-19 vaccine. On this clone: Its antigen remains unidentified.

Study-wide findings and caveats: Only 5 or 6 AZD1222 recipients tested seropositive at baseline. Regions 160-218 and 743-854 held dominance among vaccine-associated CD4 TCRs, which spanned spike.

This CDR3 region has 14 residues. Germline loops: CDR1 SNHLY, CDR2 FYNNEI. V lost 7 bases and J lost 0; bases outside the gene matches: 3. Sequenced by immunoSEQ multiplex PCR; TCRdb stores in-frame clones only, minus some. The sample shows about 140,000 clones, approximately 90% of them seen only once. The specimen was peripheral blood, collected on day 0 of AZD1222 vaccination. The genes are TRBV2 and TRBJ1-3; the match to TRBD1 covers 7 bases. The sequence was collected from an adult in good health. The CDR3 protein is CASIQGDSGNTIYF. The CDR3 nucleotides read TGTGCCAGCATCCAGGGGGACTCTGGAAACACCATATATTTT.